This T cell receptor (beta chain) was recorded in a study of blood T cell repertoires in COVID-19. Study-wide background: COVID-19 samples from acute and convalescent phases originated in the United States, Italy and Spain.

The assay was immunoSEQ multiplex PCR, and TCRdb's table has in-frame clones only and misses some. The table shows over 300,000 clones, with almost 90% occurring only once. Trimming removed 4 bases at V and 2 bases at J, with 15 bases between. This CDR3 has 15 amino acids. Looked up from germline, CDR1 is SGHTA and CDR2 is FQGNSA. Sequencing was done on a sample of peripheral blood. This chain joins TRBV7-2 and TRBJ2-7; possibly TRBD1 for D (6 bases). The receptor was isolated from a man between 18 and 29 years old with active or convalescent COVID-19. The CDR3 reads CASSSTGSVAYEQYF. The CDR3 DNA sequence: TGTGCCAGCAGCTCCACAGGGAGTGTAGCCTACGAGCAGTACTTC. The full variable domain, with the rest looked up from reference TRBV7-2 and TRBJ2-7, is GAGVSQSPSNKVTEKGKDVELRCDPISGHTALYWYRQSLGQGLEFLIYFQGNSAPDKSGLPSDRFSAERTGGSVSTLTIQRTQQEDSAVYLCASSSTGSVAYEQYFGPGTRLTVT.